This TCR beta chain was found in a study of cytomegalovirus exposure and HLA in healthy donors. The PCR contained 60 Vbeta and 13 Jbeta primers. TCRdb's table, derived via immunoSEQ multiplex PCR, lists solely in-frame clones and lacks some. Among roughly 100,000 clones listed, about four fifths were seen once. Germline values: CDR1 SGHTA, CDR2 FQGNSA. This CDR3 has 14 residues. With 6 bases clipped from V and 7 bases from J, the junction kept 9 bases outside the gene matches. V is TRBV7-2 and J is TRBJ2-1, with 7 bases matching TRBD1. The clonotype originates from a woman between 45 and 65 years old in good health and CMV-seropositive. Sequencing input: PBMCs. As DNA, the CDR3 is TGTGCCAGCAGGGTGGGACAGTTGAATAATGAGCAGTTCTTC. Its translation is CASRVGQLNNEQFF.